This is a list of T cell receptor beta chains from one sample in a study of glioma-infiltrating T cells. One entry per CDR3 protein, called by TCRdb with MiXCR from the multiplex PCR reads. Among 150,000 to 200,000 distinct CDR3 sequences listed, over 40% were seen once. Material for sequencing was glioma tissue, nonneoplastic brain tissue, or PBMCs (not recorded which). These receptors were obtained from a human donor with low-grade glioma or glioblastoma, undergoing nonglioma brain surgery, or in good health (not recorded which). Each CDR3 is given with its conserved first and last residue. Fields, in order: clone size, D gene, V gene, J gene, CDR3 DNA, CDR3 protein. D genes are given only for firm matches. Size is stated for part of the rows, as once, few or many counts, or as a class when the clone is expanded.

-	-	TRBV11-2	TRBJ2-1	TGTGCCAGCAGCGGTAGCCTCAGCTCCTACAATGAGCAGTTCTTC	CASSGSLSSYNEQFF
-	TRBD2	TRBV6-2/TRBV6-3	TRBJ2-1	TGTGCCAGCAGACAATACGAACCGGGACTAGCCGCGGATGAGCAGTTCTTC	CASRQYEPGLAADEQFF
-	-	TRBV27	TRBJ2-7	TGTGCCTGCAAACAGACCACCCTCACCTGCGAGCAGTACTTC	CACKQTTLTCEQYF
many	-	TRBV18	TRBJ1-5	TGTGCCAGCTCACCTACAGGGAACCAGCCCCAGCATTTT	CASSPTGNQPQHF
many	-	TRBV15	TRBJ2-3	TGTGCCACCAGCAGAGAGGGCGGAGGGGGCAAGTATACGCAGTATTTT	CATSREGGGGKYTQYF
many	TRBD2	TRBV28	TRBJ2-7	TGTGCCAGCAGTTTACTAGCGGGAGGGAACGAGCAGTACTTC	CASSLLAGGNEQYF
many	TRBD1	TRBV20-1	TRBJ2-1	TGCAGTGCGGGTGGGGGACAGGGATATTTTAATGAGCAGTTCTTC	CSAGGGQGYFNEQFF
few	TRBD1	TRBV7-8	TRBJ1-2	TGTGCCAGCAGCCCCCTCCGGGACAGAAACTATGGCTACACCTTC	CASSPLRDRNYGYTF
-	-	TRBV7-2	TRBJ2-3	TGTGCCAGCAGCTTAGCGGTATACACGACAGATACGCAGTATTTT	CASSLAVYTTDTQYF
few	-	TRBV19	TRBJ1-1	TGTGCCAGTACGGGACGACAGAACACTGAAGCTTTCTTT	CASTGRQNTEAFF
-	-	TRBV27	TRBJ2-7	TGTGCCAGCAATTGGTCCGGGGACGGATCCTACGAGCAGTACTTC	CASNWSGDGSYEQYF
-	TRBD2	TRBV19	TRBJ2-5	TGTGCCAGTTCCCAATCTACTCCTGGACTAGCGGGAGTTGATACCCAGTACTTC	CASSQSTPGLAGVDTQYF
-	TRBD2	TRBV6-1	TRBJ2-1	TGTGCCAGCATCGCGGGGCGGGAGTTCTATGAGCAGTTCTTC	CASIAGREFYEQFF
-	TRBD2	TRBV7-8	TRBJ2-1	TGTGCCAGCAGCTTTCTAGCGGGAGGGGATGAAAAGTCCTTC	CASSFLAGGDEKSF
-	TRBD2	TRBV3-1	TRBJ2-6	TGTGCCAGCAGCCATTACGGGAGGGCCAACGTCCTGAGTTTC	CASSHYGRANVLSF
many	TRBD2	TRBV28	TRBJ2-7	TGTGCCAGCAGTTCCTCCTCTAGCGGGAAAGAGCAGGAGCAGTACTTC	CASSSSSSGKEQEQYF
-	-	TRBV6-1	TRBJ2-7	TGTGCCAGCAGTGATCCGCTCCGAAGGAACGAGCAGTACTTC	CASSDPLRRNEQYF
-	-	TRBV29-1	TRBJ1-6	TGCAGCGTTGCTTGGCGGGATAATTCACCCCTCCACTTT	CSVAWRDNSPLHF
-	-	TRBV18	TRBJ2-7	TGTGCCAGCCGCTTTGGCGACGAGCAGTACTTC	CASRFGDEQYF
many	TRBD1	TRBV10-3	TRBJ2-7	TGTGCCATCAGTGAACGACAGGGGTTCGAGCAGTACTTC	CAISERQGFEQYF
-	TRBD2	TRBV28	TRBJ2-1	TGTGCCAGCGGGCCCGGCGGGAGCATGGGCAATAAGCAGTTCTTC	CASGPGGSMGNKQFF
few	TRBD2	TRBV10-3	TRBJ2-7	TGTGCCATCAGTGAGCCCGGGACTAGCGGAAACTACGAGCAGTACTTC	CAISEPGTSGNYEQYF
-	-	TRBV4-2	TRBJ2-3	TGTGCCAGCAGCGTAGAAGGGGTAGGGGACACAGATACGCAGTATTTT	CASSVEGVGDTDTQYF
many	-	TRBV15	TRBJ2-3	TGTGCCACCAGCGCCAGATTAGGGGCGCAGTATTTT	CATSARLGAQYF
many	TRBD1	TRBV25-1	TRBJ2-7	TGTGCCAGCAGTGAATTCGGGACAGACTACGAGCAGTACTTC	CASSEFGTDYEQYF
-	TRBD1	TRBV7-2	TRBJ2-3	TGTGCCAGCAGCGACAGGACAGGGGGAGATACAGAGTATTTT	CASSDRTGGDTEYF
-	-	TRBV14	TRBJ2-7	TGTGCCAGCAGCCCCGAGGACTCCTACGAGCAGTACTTC	CASSPEDSYEQYF
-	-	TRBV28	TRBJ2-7	TGTGCCAGCATAAATACAGGGAGAATCGAACAGCACTTC	CASINTGRIEQHF
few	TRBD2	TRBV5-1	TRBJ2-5	TGCGCCAGCAGCGTATCCGGGACTAGGGGGTCCGGAGTACAAGAGACCCAGTACTTC	CASSVSGTRGSGVQETQYF
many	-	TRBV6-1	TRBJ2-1	TGTGCCAGCAGTGAAATGAATGAGCAGTTCTTC	CASSEMNEQFF
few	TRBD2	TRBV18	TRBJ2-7	TGTGCCAGCTCTCCCACTAGCGGGAGTAACGAGCAGTACTTC	CASSPTSGSNEQYF
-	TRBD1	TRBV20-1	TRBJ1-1	TGCAGTGCTAGCCGCGAGACAGGGCCTACTGAAGCTTTCTTT	CSASRETGPTEAFF
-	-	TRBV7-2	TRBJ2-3	TGTGCCAGCAGCGCGAAGTTGGGTTTCACAGGTACGCAGTATTTT	CASSAKLGFTGTQYF
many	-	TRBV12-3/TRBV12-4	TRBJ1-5	TGTGCCAGCAGTTTAGAACAGAGCAGCAATCAGCCCCAGCATTTT	CASSLEQSSNQPQHF
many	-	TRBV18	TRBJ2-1	TGTGCCAGCTCAGGGCAAGACAATGAGCAGTTCTTC	CASSGQDNEQFF
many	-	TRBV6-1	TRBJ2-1	TGTGCCAGCAGAAAGCCAGGGGTAAATGAGCAGTTCTTC	CASRKPGVNEQFF
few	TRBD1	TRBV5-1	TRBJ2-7	TGCGCCAGCAGCTGGGACAGGGTGAGGGAGCAGTACTTC	CASSWDRVREQYF
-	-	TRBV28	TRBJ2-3	TGTGCCAGCAGTTTGGTGGGGGCTGGCACAGATACGCAGTATTTT	CASSLVGAGTDTQYF
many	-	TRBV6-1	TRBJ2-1	TGTGCCAGCAGTGAATGGCGGGGAAGCTCCTACAATGAGCAGTTCTTC	CASSEWRGSSYNEQFF
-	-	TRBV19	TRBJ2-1	TGTGCCAGTAGTATAGCGACTAACAATGAGCAGTTCTTC	CASSIATNNEQFF
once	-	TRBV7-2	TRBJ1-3	TGTGCCAGCAGCTTAGATCAAGGGGTAGGAAACACCATATATTTT	CASSLDQGVGNTIYF
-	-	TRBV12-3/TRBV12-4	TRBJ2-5	TGTGCCAGCACCACTCGCGGGCCCCAGTACTTC	CASTTRGPQYF
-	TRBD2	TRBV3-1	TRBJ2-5	TGTGCCAGCAGCCAGCAAGTGACTAGCGGACAAGAGACCAAGTACTTC	CASSQQVTSGQETKYF
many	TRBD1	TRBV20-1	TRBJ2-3	TGCAGTGCTAGACCTGGACAGGGGGTAAGGGCAGATACGCAGTATTTT	CSARPGQGVRADTQYF
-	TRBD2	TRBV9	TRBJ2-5	TGTGCCAGCAGCGTTTCGGGACTAGCGGCTTTCCAAGAGACCCAGTACTTC	CASSVSGLAAFQETQYF
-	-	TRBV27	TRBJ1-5	TGTGCCAGCAGTTTAAGGTCGGAGAGCAATCAGCCGCAGCATTTT	CASSLRSESNQPQHF
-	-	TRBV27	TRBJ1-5	TGTGCCAGCAGTTTATCAAGCAATAAGCACCAGCATTTT	CASSLSSNKHQHF
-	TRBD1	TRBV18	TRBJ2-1	TGTGCAAGCTCACCAACAGGGGGCTCCTACAATGGGCAGTTCTTC	CASSPTGGSYNGQFF
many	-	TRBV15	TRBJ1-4	TGTGCCACCAGCCGTATTAAGGGTGGAGGAACTAATGAAAAACTGTTTTTT	CATSRIKGGGTNEKLFF
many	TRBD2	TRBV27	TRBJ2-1	TGTGCCAGCAGTACCGTGCCGACTAGCGCATACTACAATGAGCAGTTCTTC	CASSTVPTSAYYNEQFF
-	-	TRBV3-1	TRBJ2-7	TGTGCCAGCAGCCAAGATTGGCAGGGGAGCGAGCAGTACTTC	CASSQDWQGSEQYF
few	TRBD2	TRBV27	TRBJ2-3	TGTGCCAGCCGTCCGTCGCTAGCGGGAGGAGGGGATACGCAGTATTTT	CASRPSLAGGGDTQYF
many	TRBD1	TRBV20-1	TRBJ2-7	TGCAGTGCTAGAGATCCCGAGACAGGGGCCTACGAGCAGTACTTC	CSARDPETGAYEQYF
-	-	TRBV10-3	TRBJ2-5	TGTGCCATCAGACGGACACAAGAGACCCAGTACTTC	CAIRRTQETQYF
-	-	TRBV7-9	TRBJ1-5	TGTGCCAGCAGCTTATCTTGGGGAAGTCAGCCCCAGCATTTT	CASSLSWGSQPQHF